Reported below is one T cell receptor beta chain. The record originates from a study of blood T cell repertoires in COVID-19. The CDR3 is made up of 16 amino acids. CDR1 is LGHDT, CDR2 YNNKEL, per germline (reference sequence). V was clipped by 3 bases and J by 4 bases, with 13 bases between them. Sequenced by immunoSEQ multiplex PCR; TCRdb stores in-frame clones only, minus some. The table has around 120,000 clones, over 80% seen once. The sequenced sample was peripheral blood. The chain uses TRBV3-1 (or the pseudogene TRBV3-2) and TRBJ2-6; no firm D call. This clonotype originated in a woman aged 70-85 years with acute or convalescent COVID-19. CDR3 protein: CASSHRVRSGANVLTF. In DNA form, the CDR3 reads TGTGCCAGCAGCCATCGGGTTCGGTCCGGGGCCAACGTCCTGACTTTC.